This T cell receptor beta chain emerged from a study of siplizumab effects on memory and regulatory T cells. General study findings and limits: Greater diversity than memory cells seemed evident in naive T cells, which also appeared to be major alloresponse contributors.

This table comes from immunoSEQ multiplex PCR, and its TCRdb copy is limited to in-frame clones, with some not included. The sample lists some 120,000 clones, around 94% occurring once. Concerning this clone: Its antigen is still unknown.

The germline V and J ends were trimmed by 7 bases and 1 base, with 14 bases remaining between them. The CDR3 is 14 amino acids. Germline CDR1 SGHRS, CDR2 YFSETQ. This sequence originates from a human donor in good health. Material: non-Treg CD4+ T cells sorted from blood. The gene calls are TRBV5-1 and TRBJ2-5; D is possibly TRBD1 or TRBD2 (5 bases each). As DNA, the CDR3 is TGCGCCAGCGGGCCGGGGCACCTCCAAGAGACCCAGTACTTC. Translating gives CASGPGHLQETQYF.